A selection of T cell receptor beta chains follows, all from one sample in a study of blood T cell repertoires in COVID-19. Assay used: immunoSEQ multiplex PCR; TCRdb lists only in-frame clones, some missing. The sample has 300,000 to 350,000 clones; 65% to 90% are singletons. The sequenced sample was PBMCs or T cells enriched from blood (not recorded which). The receptors here all came from a woman aged 35 to 49 with acute COVID-19. Each CDR3 is given without its conserved first and last residue. D genes are given only for firm matches.

TRBV29-1	TRBD1	SVERGQIYNEQF
TRBV5-4	TRBD1	ASSPWTGGFSEQY
TRBV5-6	TRBD1	ASIKQGNYGYT
TRBV28	TRBD1	ASSFLDRALSRAF
TRBV28	NA	ASSLPQGTDTQY
TRBV7-8	NA	ASSLETLALNNEQF
TRBV5-4	NA	ASSLDFYEQY
TRBV19	TRBD2	ASRPGGASGNEQF
TRBV7-8	NA	ASSLFGAGTYEQY
TRBV5-4	NA	ASSFGGVGETQY
TRBV9	NA	ASSLDEGYGYT
TRBV7-2	TRBD1	ASSLVGTGGTEAF
TRBV19	TRBD1	ASSIAPDRGEAF
TRBV9	NA	ASSVSTGNKYEQY
TRBV13	TRBD2	ASSPRGEGGNEQF
TRBV3-1/TRBV3-2	TRBD1	ASSATTGFQPQH
TRBV2	NA	ASSELQGAGNYGYT
TRBV27	NA	ASRRAGRGVRF
TRBV7-2	NA	ASSLVKEQY
TRBV6-5	TRBD1	ASSYKQPGQGDKAF
TRBV2	NA	ASSGYSRGPFTLSGNTIY
TRBV28	TRBD1	ASSLSGTVNYGYT